This T cell receptor beta chain was documented in a study of graft-versus-host responses after intestinal transplantation. On the study more broadly: Recipients got multivisceral, liver-intestinal, or isolated intestinal transplants. All recipients were given anti-thymocyte globulin induction, and tacrolimus and steroids were then administered for three to four years.

On this clone: Its matching antigen is unknown.

Libraries were prepared by immunoSEQ multiplex PCR; TCRdb keeps only in-frame clonotypes and omits some of them. The table includes around 14,000 clones, around 94% detected once. Study-wide findings and caveats: Declines in HvG clones occurring early post-transplant were associated with peak circulating GvH clone levels.

The sequence came from a human patient who received an intestinal transplant, so some T cells may come from the graft donor. Sequences were derived from PBMCs, sampled 9 days after transplant.

The CDR3 DNA follows: TGTGCCAGCAGTCCTCGGACAGGGGGGGAGCCTAACTATGGCTACACCTTC. Its translation is CASSPRTGGEPNYGYTF. The chain carries TRBV27 and TRBJ1-2; 10 positions match TRBD1. With 5 bases clipped from V and 0 bases from J, the junction kept 9 bases outside the gene matches. Germline values: CDR1 MNHEY, CDR2 SMNVEV (reference sequence). CDR3 length: 17 residues.